These 4 T cell receptor beta chains came from one sample sequenced in a study of shared clonotypes between healthy human individuals. Only CD45RO-negative cells positively selected for CCR7 counted as naive CD8 cells, so terminally differentiated effector memory CD45RA+ cells were excluded. Some clones are missing from TCRdb's copy, which holds only in-frame ones; the method was immunoSEQ multiplex PCR. This repertoire shows over 2 million clones, over 85% found once; its top ten account for more than 0.95%. Sequenced material: naive CD8+ T cells sorted from blood. All receptors come from a man between 18 and 35 years old in good health.

V is TRBV6-1 and J is TRBJ2-7; no definite D call. CDR3 length: 16 residues. The germline CDR1 and CDR2 sequences are MNHNS and SASEGT. V lost 1 base to trimming and J lost 0 bases, with 13 bases between them. The CDR3 here is CASSEGIDRVSYEQYF. CDR3 DNA sequence: TGTGCCAGCAGTGAAGGAATCGATAGGGTCTCCTACGAGCAGTACTTC.

The count of this clone is one. V is TRBV6-5 and J is TRBJ2-7; D gene unclear. The CDR3 length is 14 residues. The germline gives CDR1 MNHEY, CDR2 SVGAGI. V was trimmed by 6 bases and J by 5 bases, leaving 17 bases between them. The CDR3 loop is CASSSLLTKDEQYF. CDR3 coding DNA: TGTGCCAGCAGCTCCCTTCTCACTAAGGACGAGCAGTACTTC.

Of note for this clone: The sample contains more than one DNA sequence encoding this CDR3. V is TRBV4-3 and J is TRBJ2-7; D might be TRBD1 (5 bases). The V gene lost 4 bases and the J gene lost 0 bases, with 7 bases spanning the gap. Looked up from germline, CDR1 is LGHNA and CDR2 is YSLEER. The CDR3 length is 13 residues. The CDR3 DNA sequence: TGCGCCAGCAGCCCGACAGTCTCCTACGAGCAGTACTTC. Translation: CASSPTVSYEQYF.

This chain links TRBV4-1 with TRBJ2-7; the D gene is possibly TRBD2 (6 bases). Trimming left V 0 bases short and J 1 base short, with 16 bases between. CDR3 size: 17 residues. The V gene's germline CDR1 is MGHRA and CDR2 YSYEKL. The CDR3 is CASSQEGPGEESYEQYF. The CDR3 DNA follows: TGCGCCAGCAGCCAAGAGGGGCCGGGGGAGGAGTCCTACGAGCAGTACTTC.